This entry lists 12 T cell receptor beta chains sequenced from one sample in a study of vaccination effects on CD4 cells after COVID-19. Here immunoSEQ multiplex PCR was the method, and the copy in TCRdb shows in-frame clones only, minus some. Of tens of thousands of clones listed, more than 65% are singletons. The antigens for these receptors are not known. After expansion with viral peptide pools in the ViraFEST assay, antigen-specific CD4+ T cells were sequenced. Isolation of CD4+ T cells took place after nine to ten days of culture. Neither prior SARS-CoV-2 infection nor positive nucleocapsid antibodies were present in the vaccine recipients. The sequencing here drew on CD4+ T cells from PBMCs cultured with HCoV-NL63 spike peptides, taken before COVID-19 vaccination. These receptors were obtained from a human donor who received a COVID-19 vaccine.

This clone was recorded once. The chain uses TRBV11-1 and TRBJ1-1, with D unresolved. Trimming pared 6 bases from V and 5 bases from J, leaving 13 bases between. This CDR3 has 13 amino acids. The germline gives CDR1 SGHAT, CDR2 FQDESV (reference sequence). The DNA of the CDR3 is TGTGCCAGCAGATATGAACCGGATACTGAAGCTTTCTTT. Its protein is CASRYEPDTEAFF.

The genes are TRBV2 and TRBJ2-3; D call uncertain. The CDR3 has 12 amino acids. V dropped 2 bases and J dropped 2 bases, with 2 bases sitting between them. CDR1 and CDR2 (germline): SNHLY, FYNNEI. In DNA, the CDR3 is TGTGCCAGCAGTGAAAACACAGATACGCAGTATTTT. Protein sequence: CASSENTDTQYF.

The chain employs TRBV3-1 (or the pseudogene TRBV3-2) and TRBJ1-1; TRBD1 might be the D (6 bases). CDR3 length equals 14 residues. The germline V gene encodes CDR1 LGHDT and CDR2 YNNKEL (reference sequence). V lost 1 base and J 1 base, leaving 7 bases between the germline ends. The CDR3 DNA reads TGTGCCAGCAGCCAAGCGGGGGCGAACACTGAAGCTTTCTTT. It yields the protein CASSQAGANTEAFF.

This clone was seen only once. The chain has TRBV25-1 and TRBJ2-5; TRBD1 is a possible D gene (8 bases). V gave up 2 bases and J gave up 7 bases, with 20 bases separating them. Per germline, CDR1 MGHDK and CDR2 SYGVNS. The CDR3 spans 16 residues. The CDR3 nucleotides read TGTGCCAGCAGTGAAGCTGAACAGGGGGGGCGGCGGACCCAGTACTTC. Protein product: CASSEAEQGGRRTQYF.

The count of this clone is one. The chain has TRBV5-4 and TRBJ2-3; TRBD1 matches 10 bases. CDR3 length equals 15 residues. Germline loops: CDR1 SGHNT, CDR2 YYREEE (reference sequence). Trimming removed 4 bases from V and 3 bases from J; junction bases left unmatched: 5. This chain's CDR3 is CASSPPGQGTDTQYF. DNA for the CDR3: TGTGCCAGCAGCCCGCCGGGACAGGGGACAGATACGCAGTATTTT.

This clone was seen just once. The chain carries TRBV9 and TRBJ1-2, with 9 bases fitting TRBD1. After removal of 0 bases from V and 2 bases from J, the junction contained 2 bases not matched to a gene. The CDR3 covers 15 residues. Germline V gene sequence: CDR1 SGDLS, CDR2 YYNGEE. In DNA, the CDR3 is TGTGCCAGCAGCGTAGCTGACAGGGGGAACTATGGCTACACCTTC. It encodes CASSVADRGNYGYTF.

This clone occurred a few times. The rearrangement uses TRBV4-1 and TRBJ1-4; the D is unclear. The germline V gene has CDR1 MGHRA and CDR2 YSYEKL. The CDR3 is 14 amino acids. V was shortened by 1 base and J by 5 bases, with 8 bases between the two germline ends. This chain's CDR3 is CASSQGVANEKLFF. In DNA, the CDR3 is TGCGCCAGCAGCCAAGGGGTGGCGAATGAAAAACTGTTTTTT.

This clone came up once. The V gene is TRBV18, the J gene TRBJ2-7, with 7 bases matching TRBD1. The CDR3 loop spans 17 amino acids. V was pared by 0 bases and J by 0 bases, with 8 bases of the junction left unmatched. Germline CDR1 is KGHSH and CDR2 is LQKENI. DNA for the CDR3: TGTGCCAGCTCACCACCGTCCGGGACAGTGTTCTCCTACGAGCAGTACTTC. Protein sequence: CASSPPSGTVFSYEQYF.

The count of this clone is one. This chain connects TRBV4-1 to TRBJ2-1, with D uncertain. Germline V gene data show CDR1 as MGHRA and CDR2 as YSYEKL. The V end was cut by 9 bases, the J end by 7 bases, with 10 bases between. The CDR3 has 11 residues. The CDR3 spells CASSRTNEQFF. The CDR3 nucleotides read TGCGCCAGTTCCCGGACGAATGAGCAGTTCTTC.

This clone occurred a few times. V usage is TRBV10-3 and J usage is TRBJ1-5; D is undetermined. The CDR3 is 13 residues long. Trimming took 2 bases from V and 0 from J, leaving 2 bases between them. Germline CDR1 and CDR2: ENHRY and SYGVKD. CDR3 in DNA: TGTGCCATCAGTGAGGATAGCAATCAGCCCCAGCATTTT. It translates to CAISEDSNQPQHF.

This chain links TRBV4-3 with TRBJ1-2, with D maybe TRBD1 (6 bases). The CDR3 sequence is 15 residues long. V was clipped by 4 bases and J by 3 bases, with 15 bases between them. Germline V gene data show CDR1 as LGHNA and CDR2 as YSLEER. CDR3: CASSPTGARDYGYTF. CDR3 in DNA: TGCGCCAGCAGCCCGACGGGGGCTCGGGACTATGGCTACACCTTC.

This clone was counted between two and nine times. The rearrangement uses TRBV5-1 and TRBJ2-7; 11 bases are shared with TRBD2. V shed 1 base and J 2 bases; nucleotides not matched to a gene: 2. The CDR3 totals 15 residues. Germline V gene lookup returns CDR1 SGHRS and CDR2 YFSETQ. CDR3 nucleotides: TGCGCCAGCAGCTTGTTTAGCGGGAGGGCCTACGAGCAGTACTTC. It is translated as CASSLFSGRAYEQYF.